A single sample gave rise to the 3 T cell receptor beta chains below, sequenced in a study of long-term antiretroviral therapy in people with HIV. Survey-level resolution applied to immunoSEQ assay v3.0. Produced via immunoSEQ multiplex PCR; TCRdb's table is partial and in-frame only. The sample lists about 21,000 clones, roughly 80% occurring once. Sequencing used unsorted PBMCs, obtained 0.2 years after starting antiretroviral therapy. All receptors derive from a woman in her thirties with HIV.

This clone was detected only once. The chain is built from TRBV2 and TRBJ2-5; D is unresolved. Trimming stripped 4 bases from V and 3 bases from J, with 3 bases between. Germline CDR1 and CDR2: SNHLY and FYNNEI. There are 11 residues in the CDR3. The chain's CDR3 is CASSAEETQYF. DNA of the CDR3: TGTGCCAGCAGTGCGGAAGAGACCCAGTACTTC.

The gene calls are TRBV2 and TRBJ2-7; TRBD1 aligns across 7 bases. Trimming cost V 5 bases and J 4 bases; bases outside gene matches: 11. The V gene's germline CDR1 is SNHLY and CDR2 FYNNEI. The CDR3 has 15 residues. CDR3 amino acids: CASSTGVPLYYEQYV. In DNA, the CDR3 is TGTGCCAGCAGTACAGGGGTCCCCCTTTATTACGAGCAGTACGTC.

This chain joins TRBV27 and TRBJ1-1; maybe TRBD1 (5 bases). CDR1 and CDR2 (germline): MNHEY, SMNVEV (reference sequence). The CDR3 extends over 14 amino acids. Trimming stripped 3 bases from V and 8 bases from J, with 16 bases between. The CDR3 here is CASSLGGPVAEAFF. Written as DNA, the CDR3 is TGTGCCAGCAGTTTGGGGGGACCCGTGGCCGAAGCTTTCTTT.